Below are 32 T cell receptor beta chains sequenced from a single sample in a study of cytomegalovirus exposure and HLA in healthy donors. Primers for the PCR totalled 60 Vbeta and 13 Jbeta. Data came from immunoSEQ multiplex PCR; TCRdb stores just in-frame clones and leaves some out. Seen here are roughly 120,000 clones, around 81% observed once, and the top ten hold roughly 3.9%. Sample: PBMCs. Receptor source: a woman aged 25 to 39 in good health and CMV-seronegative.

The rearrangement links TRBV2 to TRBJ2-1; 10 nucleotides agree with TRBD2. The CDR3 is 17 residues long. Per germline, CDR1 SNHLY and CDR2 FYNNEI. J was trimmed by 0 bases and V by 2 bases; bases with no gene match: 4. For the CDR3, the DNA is TGTGCCAGCAGTGAAACCCCTAGCGGGAGCTCCTACAATGAGCAGTTCTTC. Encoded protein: CASSETPSGSSYNEQFF.

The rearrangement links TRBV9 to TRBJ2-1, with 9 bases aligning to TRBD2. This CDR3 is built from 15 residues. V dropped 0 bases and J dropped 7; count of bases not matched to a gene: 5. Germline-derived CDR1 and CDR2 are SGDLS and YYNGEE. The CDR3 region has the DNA TGTGCCAGCAGCGTAGCGGCGGGAGGGATGAATGAGCAGTTCTTC. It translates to CASSVAAGGMNEQFF.

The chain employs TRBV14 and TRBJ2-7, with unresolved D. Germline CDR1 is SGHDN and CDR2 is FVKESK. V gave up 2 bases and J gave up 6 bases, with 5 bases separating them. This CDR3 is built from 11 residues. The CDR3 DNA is TGTGCCAGCAGCCAATTGCGCGAGCAGTACTTC. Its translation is CASSQLREQYF.

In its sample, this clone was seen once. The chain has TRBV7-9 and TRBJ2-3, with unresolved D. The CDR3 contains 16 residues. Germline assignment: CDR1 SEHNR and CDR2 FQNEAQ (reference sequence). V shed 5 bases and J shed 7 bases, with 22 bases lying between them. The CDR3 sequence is CASSLASVTPLNTQYF. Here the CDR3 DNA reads TGTGCCAGCAGCCTCGCCTCGGTGACTCCTCTAAATACGCAGTATTTT. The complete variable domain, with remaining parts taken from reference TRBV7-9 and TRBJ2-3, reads DTGVSQNPRHKITKRGQNVTFRCDPISEHNRLYWYRQTLGQGPEFLTYFQNEAQLEKSRLLSDRFSAERPKGSFSTLEIQRTEQGDSAMYLCASSLASVTPLNTQYFGPGTRLTVL.

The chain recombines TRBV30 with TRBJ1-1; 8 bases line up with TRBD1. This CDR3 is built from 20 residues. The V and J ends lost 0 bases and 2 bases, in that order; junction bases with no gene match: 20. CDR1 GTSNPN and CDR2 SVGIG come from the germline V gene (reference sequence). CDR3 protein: CAWSVFTTQLLDRDNTEAFF. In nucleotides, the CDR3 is TGTGCCTGGAGTGTATTTACCACACAGCTCCTGGACAGGGACAACACTGAAGCTTTCTTT.

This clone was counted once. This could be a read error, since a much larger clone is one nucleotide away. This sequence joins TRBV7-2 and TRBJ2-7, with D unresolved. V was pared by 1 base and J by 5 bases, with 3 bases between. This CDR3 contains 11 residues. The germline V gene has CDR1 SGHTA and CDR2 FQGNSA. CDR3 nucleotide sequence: TGTGCCAGCAGCTTAGTCGACGAGCAGTACTTC. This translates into CASSLVDEQYF.

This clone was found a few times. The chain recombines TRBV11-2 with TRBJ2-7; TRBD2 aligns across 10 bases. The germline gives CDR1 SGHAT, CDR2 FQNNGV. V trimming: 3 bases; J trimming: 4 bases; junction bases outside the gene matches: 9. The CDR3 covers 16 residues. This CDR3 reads CASSFGAGGPVYEQYF. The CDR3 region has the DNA TGTGCCAGCAGCTTTGGAGCGGGAGGGCCGGTATACGAGCAGTACTTC.

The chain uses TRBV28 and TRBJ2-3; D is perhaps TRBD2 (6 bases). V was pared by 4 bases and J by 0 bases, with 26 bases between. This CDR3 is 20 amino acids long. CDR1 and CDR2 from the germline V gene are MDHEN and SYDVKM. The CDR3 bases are TGTGCCAGCAGTTACGAGCAGCCAAGAAGCGGGCGCCCTAGCACAGATACGCAGTATTTT. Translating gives CASSYEQPRSGRPSTDTQYF.

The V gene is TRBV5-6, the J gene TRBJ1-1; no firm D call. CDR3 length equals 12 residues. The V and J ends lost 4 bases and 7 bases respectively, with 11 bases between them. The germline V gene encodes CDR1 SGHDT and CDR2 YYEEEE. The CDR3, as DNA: TGTGCCAGCAGCACGATCGCGGGTGAAGCTTTCTTT. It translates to CASSTIAGEAFF.

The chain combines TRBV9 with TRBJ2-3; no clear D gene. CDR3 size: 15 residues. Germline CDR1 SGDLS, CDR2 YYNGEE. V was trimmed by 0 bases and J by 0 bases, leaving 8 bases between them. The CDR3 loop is CASSVGAISTDTQYF. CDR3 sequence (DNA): TGTGCCAGCAGCGTAGGCGCGATCAGCACAGATACGCAGTATTTT.

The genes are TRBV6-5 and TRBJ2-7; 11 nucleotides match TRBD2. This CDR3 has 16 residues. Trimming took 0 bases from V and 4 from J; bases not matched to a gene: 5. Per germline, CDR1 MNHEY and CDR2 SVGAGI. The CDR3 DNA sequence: TGTGCCAGCAGTTACTCTATGGTAGCGGGAGGGTACGAGCAGTACTTC. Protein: CASSYSMVAGGYEQYF.

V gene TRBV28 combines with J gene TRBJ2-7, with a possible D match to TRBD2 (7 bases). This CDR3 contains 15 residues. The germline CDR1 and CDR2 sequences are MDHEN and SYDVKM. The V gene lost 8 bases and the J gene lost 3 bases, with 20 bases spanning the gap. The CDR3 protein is CASGWGGALSYEQYF. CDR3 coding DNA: TGTGCCAGCGGATGGGGGGGCGCTTTAAGCTACGAGCAGTACTTC.

CDR3 sequence (DNA): TGTGCCAGTAGTATGTTGCACAGGGTCACCTACGAGCAGTACTTC. It encodes CASSMLHRVTYEQYF. The chain carries TRBV19 and TRBJ2-7; possibly TRBD1 for D (6 bases). Germline values: CDR1 LNHDA, CDR2 SQIVND (reference sequence). The CDR3 extends over 15 amino acids. The V and J ends lost 3 bases and 2 bases respectively, with 14 bases between them.

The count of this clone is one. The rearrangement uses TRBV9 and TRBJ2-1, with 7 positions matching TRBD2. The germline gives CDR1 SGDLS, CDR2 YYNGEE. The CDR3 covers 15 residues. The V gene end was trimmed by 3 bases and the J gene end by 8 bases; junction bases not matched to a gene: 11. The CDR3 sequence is CASSGASGARDEQFF. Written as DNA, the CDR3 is TGTGCCAGCAGCGGGGCTAGCGGAGCGAGGGATGAGCAGTTCTTC.

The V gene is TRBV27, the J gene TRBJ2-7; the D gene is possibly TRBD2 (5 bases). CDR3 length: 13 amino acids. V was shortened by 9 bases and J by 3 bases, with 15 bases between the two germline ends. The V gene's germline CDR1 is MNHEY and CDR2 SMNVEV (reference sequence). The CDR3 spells CARKRTDFYEQYF. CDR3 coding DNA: TGTGCCAGGAAGAGGACGGACTTCTACGAGCAGTACTTC.

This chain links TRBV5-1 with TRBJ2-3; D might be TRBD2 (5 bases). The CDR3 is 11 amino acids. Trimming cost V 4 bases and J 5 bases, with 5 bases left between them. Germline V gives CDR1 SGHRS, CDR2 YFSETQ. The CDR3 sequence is CASSGLDTQYF. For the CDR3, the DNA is TGCGCCAGCAGCGGACTAGATACGCAGTATTTT.

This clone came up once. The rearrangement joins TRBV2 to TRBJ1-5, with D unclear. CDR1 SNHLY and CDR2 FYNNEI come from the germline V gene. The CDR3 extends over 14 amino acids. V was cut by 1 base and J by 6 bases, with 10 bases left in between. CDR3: CASSEVTVGQPQHF. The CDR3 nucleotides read TGTGCCAGCAGTGAAGTAACAGTTGGTCAGCCCCAGCATTTT.

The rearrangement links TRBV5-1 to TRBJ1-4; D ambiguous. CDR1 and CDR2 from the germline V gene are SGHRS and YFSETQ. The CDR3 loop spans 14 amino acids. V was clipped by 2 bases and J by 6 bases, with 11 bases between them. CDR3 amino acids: CASSLGGMDEKLFF. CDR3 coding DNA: TGCGCCAGCAGCTTAGGAGGGATGGATGAAAAACTGTTTTTT. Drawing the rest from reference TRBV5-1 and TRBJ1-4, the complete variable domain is KAGVTQTPRYLIKTRGQQVTLSCSPISGHRSVSWYQQTPGQGLQFLFEYFSETQRNKGNFPGRFSGRQFSNSRSEMNVSTLELGDSALYLCASSLGGMDEKLFFGSGTQLSVL.

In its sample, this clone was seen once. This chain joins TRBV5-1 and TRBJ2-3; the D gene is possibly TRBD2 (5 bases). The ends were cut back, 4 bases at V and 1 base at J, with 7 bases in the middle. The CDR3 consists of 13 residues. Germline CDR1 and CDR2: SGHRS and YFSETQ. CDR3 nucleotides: TGCGCCAGCAGCGGGAGCGGCACAGATACGCAGTATTTT. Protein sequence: CASSGSGTDTQYF.

CDR3 bases: TGCGCCAGCAGTTCGACAGGGAACACTGAAGCTTTCTTT. This translates into CASSSTGNTEAFF. The chain links TRBV4-3 to TRBJ1-1; D is perhaps TRBD1 (6 bases). Germline-derived CDR1 and CDR2 are LGHNA and YSLEER. The CDR3 loop spans 13 amino acids. The V end lost 6 bases, the J end lost 1 base, and 9 bases lay between the germline ends.

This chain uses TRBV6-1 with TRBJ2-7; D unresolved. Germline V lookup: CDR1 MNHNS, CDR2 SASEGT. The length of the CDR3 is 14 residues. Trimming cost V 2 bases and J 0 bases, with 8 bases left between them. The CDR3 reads CASSEFPVSYEQYF. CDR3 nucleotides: TGTGCCAGCAGTGAATTTCCAGTCTCCTACGAGCAGTACTTC.

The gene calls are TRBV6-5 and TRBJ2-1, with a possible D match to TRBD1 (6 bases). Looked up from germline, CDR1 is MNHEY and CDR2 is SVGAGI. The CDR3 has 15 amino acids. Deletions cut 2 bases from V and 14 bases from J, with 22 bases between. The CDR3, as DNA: TGTGCCAGCAGTTACGGCCGCCATGGCGGGTACAGGGAGTTCTTC. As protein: CASSYGRHGGYREFF.

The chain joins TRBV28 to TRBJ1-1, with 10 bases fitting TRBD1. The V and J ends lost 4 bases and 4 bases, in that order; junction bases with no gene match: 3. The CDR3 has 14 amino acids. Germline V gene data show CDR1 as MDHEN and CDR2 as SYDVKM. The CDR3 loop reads CASSSGQGRTEAFF. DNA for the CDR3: TGTGCCAGCAGTTCGGGACAGGGGCGCACTGAAGCTTTCTTT. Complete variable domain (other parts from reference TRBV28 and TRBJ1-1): DVKVTQSSRYLVKRTGEKVFLECVQDMDHENMFWYRQDPGLGLRLIYFSYDVKMKEKGDIPEGYSVSREKKERFSLILESASTNQTSMYLCASSSGQGRTEAFFGQGTRLTVV.

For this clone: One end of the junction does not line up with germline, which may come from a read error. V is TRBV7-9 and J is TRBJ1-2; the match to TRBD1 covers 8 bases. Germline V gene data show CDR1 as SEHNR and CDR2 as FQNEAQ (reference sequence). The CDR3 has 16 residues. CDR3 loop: CSSSLAGRGRGYGYTF. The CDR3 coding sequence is TGTTCCAGCAGCTTAGCGGGCAGGGGGCGCGGCTATGGCTACACCTTC.

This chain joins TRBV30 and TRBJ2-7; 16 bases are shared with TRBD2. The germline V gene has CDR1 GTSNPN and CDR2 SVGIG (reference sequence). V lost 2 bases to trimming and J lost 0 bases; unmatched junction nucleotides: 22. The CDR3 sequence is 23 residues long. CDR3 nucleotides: TGTGCCTGGAGTCCTAGACCGGGACTAGCGGGAGGGCCGCATCGAACCACCTCCTACGAGCAGTACTTC. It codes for CAWSPRPGLAGGPHRTTSYEQYF.

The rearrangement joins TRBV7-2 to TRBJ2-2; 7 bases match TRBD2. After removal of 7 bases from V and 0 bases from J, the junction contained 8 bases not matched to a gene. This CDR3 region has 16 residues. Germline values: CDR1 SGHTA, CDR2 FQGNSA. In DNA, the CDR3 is TGTGCCAGCATCCAAGCGGGACGAGCGAACACCGGGGAGCTGTTTTTT. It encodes CASIQAGRANTGELFF.

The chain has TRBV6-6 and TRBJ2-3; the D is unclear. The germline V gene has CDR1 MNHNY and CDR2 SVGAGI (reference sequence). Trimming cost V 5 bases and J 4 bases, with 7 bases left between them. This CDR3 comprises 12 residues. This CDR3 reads CASSPVSDTQYF. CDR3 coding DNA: TGTGCCAGCAGTCCAGTATCAGATACGCAGTATTTT.

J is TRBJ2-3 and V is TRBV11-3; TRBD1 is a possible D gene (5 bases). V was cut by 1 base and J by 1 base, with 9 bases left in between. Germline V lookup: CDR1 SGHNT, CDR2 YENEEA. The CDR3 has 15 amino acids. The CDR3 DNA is TGTGCCAGCAGCTTAGGGGGCACGGGCACAGATACGCAGTATTTT. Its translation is CASSLGGTGTDTQYF.

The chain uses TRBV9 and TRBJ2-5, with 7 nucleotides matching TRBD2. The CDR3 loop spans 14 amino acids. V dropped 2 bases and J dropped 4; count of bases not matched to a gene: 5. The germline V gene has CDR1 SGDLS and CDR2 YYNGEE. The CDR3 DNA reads TGTGCCAGCAGCGTGGGGGGGACCGTAGAGACCCAGTACTTC. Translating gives CASSVGGTVETQYF.

The CDR3 protein is CASRRDRTNSPLHF. In DNA form, the CDR3 reads TGTGCCAGCAGAAGGGACAGGACTAATTCACCCCTCCACTTT. The genes are TRBV5-4 and TRBJ1-6, with TRBD1 matching over 8 bases. Germline CDR1 is SGHNT and CDR2 is YYREEE (reference sequence). The CDR3 is 14 amino acids. J was trimmed by 6 bases and V by 5 bases; bases with no gene match: 4.

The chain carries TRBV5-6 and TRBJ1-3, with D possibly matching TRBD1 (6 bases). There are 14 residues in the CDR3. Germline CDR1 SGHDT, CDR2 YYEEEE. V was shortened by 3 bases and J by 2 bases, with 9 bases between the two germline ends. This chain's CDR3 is CASSSTGTGNTIYF. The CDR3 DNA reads TGTGCCAGCAGCTCCACAGGGACTGGAAACACCATATATTTT.

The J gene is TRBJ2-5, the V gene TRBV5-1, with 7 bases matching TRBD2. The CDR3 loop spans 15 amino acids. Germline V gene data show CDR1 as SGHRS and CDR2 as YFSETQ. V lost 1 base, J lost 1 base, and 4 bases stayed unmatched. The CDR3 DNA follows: TGCGCCAGCAGCTTGATACCTAGCGGCCAAGAGACCCAGTACTTC. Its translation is CASSLIPSGQETQYF. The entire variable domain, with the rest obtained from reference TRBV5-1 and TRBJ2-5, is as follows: KAGVTQTPRYLIKTRGQQVTLSCSPISGHRSVSWYQQTPGQGLQFLFEYFSETQRNKGNFPGRFSGRQFSNSRSEMNVSTLELGDSALYLCASSLIPSGQETQYFGPGTRLLVL.